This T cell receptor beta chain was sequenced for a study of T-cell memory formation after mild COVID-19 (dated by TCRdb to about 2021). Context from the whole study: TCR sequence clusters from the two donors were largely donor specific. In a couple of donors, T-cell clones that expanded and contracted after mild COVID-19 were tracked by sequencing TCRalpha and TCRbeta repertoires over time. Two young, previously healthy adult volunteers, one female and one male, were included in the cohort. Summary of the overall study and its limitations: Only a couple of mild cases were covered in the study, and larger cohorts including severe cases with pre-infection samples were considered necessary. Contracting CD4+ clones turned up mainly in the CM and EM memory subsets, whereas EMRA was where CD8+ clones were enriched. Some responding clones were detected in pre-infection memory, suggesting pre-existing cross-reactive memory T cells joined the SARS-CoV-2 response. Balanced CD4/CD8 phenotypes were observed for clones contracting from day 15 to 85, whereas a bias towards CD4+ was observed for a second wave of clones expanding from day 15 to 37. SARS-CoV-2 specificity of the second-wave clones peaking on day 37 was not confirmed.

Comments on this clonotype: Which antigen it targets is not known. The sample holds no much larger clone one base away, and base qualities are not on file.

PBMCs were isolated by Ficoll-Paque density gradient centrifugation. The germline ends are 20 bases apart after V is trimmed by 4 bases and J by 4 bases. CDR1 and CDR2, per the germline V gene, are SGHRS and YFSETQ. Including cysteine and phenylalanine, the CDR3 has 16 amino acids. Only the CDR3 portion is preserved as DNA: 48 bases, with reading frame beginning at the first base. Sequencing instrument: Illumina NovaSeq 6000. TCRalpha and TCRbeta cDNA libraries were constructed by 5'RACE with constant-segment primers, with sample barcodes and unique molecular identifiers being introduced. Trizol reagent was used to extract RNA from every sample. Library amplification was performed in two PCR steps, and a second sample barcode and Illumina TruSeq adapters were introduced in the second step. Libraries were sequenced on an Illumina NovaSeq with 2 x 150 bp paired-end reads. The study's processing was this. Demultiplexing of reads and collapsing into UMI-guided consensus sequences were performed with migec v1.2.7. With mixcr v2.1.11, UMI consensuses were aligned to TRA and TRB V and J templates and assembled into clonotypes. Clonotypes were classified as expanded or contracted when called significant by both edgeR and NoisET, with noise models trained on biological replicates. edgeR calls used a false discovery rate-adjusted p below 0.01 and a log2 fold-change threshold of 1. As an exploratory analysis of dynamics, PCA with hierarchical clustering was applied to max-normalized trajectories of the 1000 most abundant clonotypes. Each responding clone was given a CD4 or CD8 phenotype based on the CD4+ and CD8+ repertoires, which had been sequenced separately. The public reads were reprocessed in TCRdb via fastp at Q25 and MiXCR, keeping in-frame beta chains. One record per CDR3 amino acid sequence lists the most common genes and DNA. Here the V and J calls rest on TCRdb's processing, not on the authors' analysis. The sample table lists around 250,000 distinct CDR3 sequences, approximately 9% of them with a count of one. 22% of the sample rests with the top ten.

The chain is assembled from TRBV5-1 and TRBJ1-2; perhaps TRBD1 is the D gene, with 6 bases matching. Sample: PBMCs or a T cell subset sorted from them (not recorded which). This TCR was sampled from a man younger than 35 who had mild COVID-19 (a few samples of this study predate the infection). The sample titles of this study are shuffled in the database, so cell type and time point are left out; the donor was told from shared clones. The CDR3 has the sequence CASSLGQPSPGYGYTF. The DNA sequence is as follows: TGCGCCAGCAGCCTCGGACAGCCCTCCCCGGGCTATGGCTACACCTTC.